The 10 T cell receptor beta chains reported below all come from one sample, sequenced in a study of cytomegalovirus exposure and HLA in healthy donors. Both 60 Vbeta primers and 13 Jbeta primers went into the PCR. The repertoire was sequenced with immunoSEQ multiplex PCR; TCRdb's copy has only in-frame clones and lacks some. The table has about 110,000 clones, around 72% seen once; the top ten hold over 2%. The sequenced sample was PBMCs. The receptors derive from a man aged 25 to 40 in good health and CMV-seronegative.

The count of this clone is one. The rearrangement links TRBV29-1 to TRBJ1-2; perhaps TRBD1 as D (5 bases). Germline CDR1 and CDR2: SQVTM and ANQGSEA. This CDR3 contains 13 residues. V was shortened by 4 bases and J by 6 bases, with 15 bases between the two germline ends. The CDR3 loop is CSVAQGSWDGYTF. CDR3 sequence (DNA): TGCAGCGTTGCCCAGGGATCATGGGATGGCTACACCTTC.

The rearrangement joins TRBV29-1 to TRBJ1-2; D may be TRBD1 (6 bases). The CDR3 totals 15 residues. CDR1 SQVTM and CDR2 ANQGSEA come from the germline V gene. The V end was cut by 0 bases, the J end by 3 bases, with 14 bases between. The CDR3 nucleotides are TGCAGCGTTGAAGATCTCACAGGGTCCCACTATGGCTACACCTTC. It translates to CSVEDLTGSHYGYTF.

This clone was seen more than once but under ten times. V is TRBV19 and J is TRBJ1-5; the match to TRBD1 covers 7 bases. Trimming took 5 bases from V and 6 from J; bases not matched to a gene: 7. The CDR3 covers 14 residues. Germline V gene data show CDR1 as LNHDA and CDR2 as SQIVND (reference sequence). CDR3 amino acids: CASSSDRVAQPQHF. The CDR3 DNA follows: TGTGCCAGTAGTTCCGACAGGGTTGCTCAGCCCCAGCATTTT. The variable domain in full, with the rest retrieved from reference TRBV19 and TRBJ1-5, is DGGITQSPKYLFRKEGQNVTLSCEQNLNHDAMYWYRQDPGQGLRLIYYSQIVNDFQKGDIAEGYSVSREKKESFPLTVTSAQKNPTAFYLCASSSDRVAQPQHFGDGTRLSIL.

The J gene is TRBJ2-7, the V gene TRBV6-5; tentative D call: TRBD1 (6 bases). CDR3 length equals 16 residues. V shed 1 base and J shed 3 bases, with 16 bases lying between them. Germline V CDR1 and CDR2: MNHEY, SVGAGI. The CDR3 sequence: CASSYFEQGDGYEQYF. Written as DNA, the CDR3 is TGTGCCAGCAGTTACTTCGAACAGGGCGACGGCTACGAGCAGTACTTC.

CDR3 loop: CASSETSGSVQYF. The DNA for the CDR3 is TGTGCCAGCAGTGAAACTAGCGGGAGCGTCCAGTACTTC. The chain combines TRBV6-1 with TRBJ2-5, with 11 bases matching TRBD2. In germline, CDR1 is MNHNS, CDR2 SASEGT. Losses at the gene ends were 2 bases for V and 10 bases for J; bases not matched to a gene: 3. The CDR3 is 13 residues long.

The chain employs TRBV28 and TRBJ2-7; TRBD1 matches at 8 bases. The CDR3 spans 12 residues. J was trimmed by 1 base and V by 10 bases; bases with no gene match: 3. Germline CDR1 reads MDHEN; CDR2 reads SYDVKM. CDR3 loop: CATGTGSYEQYF. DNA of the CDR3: TGTGCCACGGGGACAGGATCCTACGAGCAGTACTTC.

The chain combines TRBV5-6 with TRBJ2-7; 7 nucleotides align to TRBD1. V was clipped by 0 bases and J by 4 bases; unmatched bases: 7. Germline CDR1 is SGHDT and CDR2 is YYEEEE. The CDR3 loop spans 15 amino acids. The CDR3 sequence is CASSLVDRAAYEQYF. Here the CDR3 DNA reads TGTGCCAGCAGCTTGGTAGACAGGGCGGCATACGAGCAGTACTTC.

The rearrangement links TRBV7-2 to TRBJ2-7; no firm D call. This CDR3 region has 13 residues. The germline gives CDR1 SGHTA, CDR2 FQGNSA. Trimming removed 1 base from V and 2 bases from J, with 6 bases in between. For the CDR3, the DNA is TGTGCCAGCAGCTTAGGAGACACCTACGAGCAGTACTTC. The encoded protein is CASSLGDTYEQYF.

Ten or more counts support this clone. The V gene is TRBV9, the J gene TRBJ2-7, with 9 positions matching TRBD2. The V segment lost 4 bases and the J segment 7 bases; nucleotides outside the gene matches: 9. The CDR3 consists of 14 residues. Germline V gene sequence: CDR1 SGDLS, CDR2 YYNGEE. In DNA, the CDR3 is TGTGCCAGCAGCCCCATAGCGGGAGTGTTTGAGCAGTACTTC. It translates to CASSPIAGVFEQYF.

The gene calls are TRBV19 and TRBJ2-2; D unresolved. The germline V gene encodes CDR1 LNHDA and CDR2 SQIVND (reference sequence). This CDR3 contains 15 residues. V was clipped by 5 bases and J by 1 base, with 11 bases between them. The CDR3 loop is CASSLFSLNTGELFF. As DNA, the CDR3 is TGTGCCAGTAGTTTATTTTCCCTGAACACCGGGGAGCTGTTTTTT.